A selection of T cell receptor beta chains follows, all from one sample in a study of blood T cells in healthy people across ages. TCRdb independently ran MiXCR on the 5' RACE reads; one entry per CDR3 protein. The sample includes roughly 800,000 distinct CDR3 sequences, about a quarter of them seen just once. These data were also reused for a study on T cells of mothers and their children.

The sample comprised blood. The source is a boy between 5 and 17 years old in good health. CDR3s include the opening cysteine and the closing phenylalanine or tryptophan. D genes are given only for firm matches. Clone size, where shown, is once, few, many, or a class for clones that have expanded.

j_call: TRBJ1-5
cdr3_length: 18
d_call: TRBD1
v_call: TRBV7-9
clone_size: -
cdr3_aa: CASSRVPGQGGRVQPQHF
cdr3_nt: TGTGCCAGCAGCCGCGTCCCGGGACAGGGAGGGCGTGTTCAGCCCCAGCATTTT

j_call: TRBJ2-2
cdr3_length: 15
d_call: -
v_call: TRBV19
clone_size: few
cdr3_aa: CASSMGLLSAGELFF
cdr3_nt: TGTGCCAGTAGTATGGGCCTTCTTAGCGCCGGGGAGCTGTTTTTT

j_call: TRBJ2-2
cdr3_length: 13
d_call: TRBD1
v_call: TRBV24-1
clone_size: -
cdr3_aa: CATRGQVNGELFF
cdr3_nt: TGTGCCACCAGGGGACAGGTGAACGGGGAGCTGTTTTTT

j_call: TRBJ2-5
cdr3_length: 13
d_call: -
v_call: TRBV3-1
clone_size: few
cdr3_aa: CASSQDDGETQYF
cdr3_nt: TGTGCCAGCAGCCAAGACGATGGAGAGACCCAGTACTTC

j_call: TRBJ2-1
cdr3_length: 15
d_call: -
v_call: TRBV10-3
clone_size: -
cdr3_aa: CAISEWQGSMNEQFF
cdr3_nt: TGTGCCATCAGTGAGTGGCAGGGTAGCATGAATGAGCAGTTCTTC

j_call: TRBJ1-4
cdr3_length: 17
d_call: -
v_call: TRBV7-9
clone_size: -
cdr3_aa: CASSQGRGTATNEKLFF
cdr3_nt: TGTGCCAGCAGCCAGGGGAGGGGAACTGCAACTAATGAAAAACTGTTTTTT

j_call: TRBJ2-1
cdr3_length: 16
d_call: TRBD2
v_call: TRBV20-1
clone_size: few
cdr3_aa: CSGASGGLSSYNEQFF
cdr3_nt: TGCAGTGGGGCTAGCGGGGGCCTCAGCTCCTACAATGAGCAGTTCTTC

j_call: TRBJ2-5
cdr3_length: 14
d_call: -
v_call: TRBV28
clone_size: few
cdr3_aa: CASSFTQGGETQYF
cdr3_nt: TGTGCCAGCAGTTTTACACAGGGAGGAGAGACCCAGTACTTC

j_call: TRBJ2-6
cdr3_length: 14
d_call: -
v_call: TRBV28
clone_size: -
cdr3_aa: CASSLPGGRGVLTF
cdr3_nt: TGTGCCAGCAGTTTGCCTGGGGGGAGGGGGGTTTTGACTTTC

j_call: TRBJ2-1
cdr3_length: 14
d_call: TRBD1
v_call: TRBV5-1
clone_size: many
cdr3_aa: CASSPGQGGNEQFF
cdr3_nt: TGTGCCAGCAGCCCCGGACAGGGCGGCAATGAGCAGTTCTTC

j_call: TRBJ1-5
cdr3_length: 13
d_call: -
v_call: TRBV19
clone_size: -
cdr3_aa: CASSIRGSQPQHF
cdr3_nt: TGTGCCAGTAGTATCCGGGGAAGTCAGCCCCAGCATTTT

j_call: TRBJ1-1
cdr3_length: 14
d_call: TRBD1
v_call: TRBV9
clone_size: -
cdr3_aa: CASSIGQANTESFF
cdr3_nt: TGTGCCAGCAGCATTGGACAGGCGAACACTGAATCTTTCTTT

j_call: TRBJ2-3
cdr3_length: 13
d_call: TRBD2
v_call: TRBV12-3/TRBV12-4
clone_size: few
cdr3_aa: CGAGGVAGDTQYF
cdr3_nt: TGTGGTGCGGGGGGGGTCGCGGGAGATACGCAGTATTTT

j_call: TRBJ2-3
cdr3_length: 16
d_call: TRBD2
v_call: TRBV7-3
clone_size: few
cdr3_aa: CASSLTTLAGTDTQYF
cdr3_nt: TGTGCCAGCAGCTTAACGACCCTAGCGGGCACAGATACGCAGTATTTT

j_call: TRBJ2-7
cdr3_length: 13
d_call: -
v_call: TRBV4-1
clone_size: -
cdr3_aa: CASSREAYYEQYF
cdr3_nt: TGCGCCAGCAGCCGGGAAGCGTACTACGAGCAGTACTTC

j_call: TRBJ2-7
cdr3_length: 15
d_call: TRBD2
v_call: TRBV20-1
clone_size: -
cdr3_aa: CSARDGRTSSYEQYF
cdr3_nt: TGCAGTGCTAGAGATGGGCGGACTAGCTCCTACGAGCAGTACTTC

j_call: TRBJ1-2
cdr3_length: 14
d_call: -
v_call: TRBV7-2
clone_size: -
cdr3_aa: CASSLGSGRYGYTF
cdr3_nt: TGTGCCAGCAGCTTAGGGTCCGGCAGATATGGCTACACCTTC

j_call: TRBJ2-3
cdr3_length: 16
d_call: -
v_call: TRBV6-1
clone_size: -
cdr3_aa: CASSERLGERTDTQYF
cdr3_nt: TGTGCCAGCAGTGAAAGATTGGGAGAGAGGACAGATACGCAGTATTTT

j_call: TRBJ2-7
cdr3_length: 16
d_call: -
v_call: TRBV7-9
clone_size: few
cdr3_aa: CASSLARGDRTYEQYF
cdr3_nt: TGTGCCAGCAGCTTAGCGCGAGGGGACCGGACCTACGAGCAGTACTTC

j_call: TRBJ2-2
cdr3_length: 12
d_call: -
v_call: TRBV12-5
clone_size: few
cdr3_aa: CASGGTGSKLFF
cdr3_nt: TGTGCTAGTGGGGGAACAGGGTCGAAGCTGTTTTTT

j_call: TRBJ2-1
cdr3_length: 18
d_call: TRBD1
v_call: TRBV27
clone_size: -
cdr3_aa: CASSSPTRDRFPYNEQFF
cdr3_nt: TGTGCCAGCAGTTCACCAACCAGGGACAGGTTCCCCTACAATGAGCAGTTCTTC

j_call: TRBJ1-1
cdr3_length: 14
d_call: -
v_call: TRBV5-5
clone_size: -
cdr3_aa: CASSLDIWNTEAFF
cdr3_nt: TGTGCCAGCAGCTTGGACATATGGAACACTGAAGCTTTCTTT

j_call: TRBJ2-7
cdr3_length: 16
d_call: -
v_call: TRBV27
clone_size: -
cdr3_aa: CASSLSAGDKDYEQYF
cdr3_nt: TGTGCCAGCAGTTTATCGGCGGGGGACAAAGACTACGAGCAGTACTTC

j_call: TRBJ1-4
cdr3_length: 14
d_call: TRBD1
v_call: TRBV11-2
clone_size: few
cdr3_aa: CASSLGQGIRKLLF
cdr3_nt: TGTGCCAGCAGCTTAGGACAGGGCATACGAAAACTGCTTTTT

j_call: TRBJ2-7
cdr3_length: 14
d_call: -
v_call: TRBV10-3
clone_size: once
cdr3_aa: CAIKQGFDSYQQYF
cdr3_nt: TGTGCCATTAAACAGGGCTTCGATTCCTACCAGCAGTACTTC

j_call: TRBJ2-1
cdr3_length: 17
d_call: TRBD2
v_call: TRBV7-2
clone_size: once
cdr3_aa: CASSSILAGGPSNEQFF
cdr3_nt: TGTGCCAGCAGCTCCATCTTAGCGGGAGGGCCTTCGAATGAGCAGTTCTTC

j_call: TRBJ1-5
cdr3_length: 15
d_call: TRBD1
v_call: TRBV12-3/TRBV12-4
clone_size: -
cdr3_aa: CASSLPGQGNQPQHF
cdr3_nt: TGTGCCAGCAGTCTCCCGGGACAGGGGAATCAGCCCCAGCATTTT

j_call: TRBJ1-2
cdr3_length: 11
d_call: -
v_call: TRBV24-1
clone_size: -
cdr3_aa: CATSDFSGYTF
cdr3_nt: TGTGCCACCAGTGATTTTTCTGGCTACACCTTC

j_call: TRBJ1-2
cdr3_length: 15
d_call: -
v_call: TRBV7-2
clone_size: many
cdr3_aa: CASSLEVNKYYGYTF
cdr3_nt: TGTGCCAGCAGCTTAGAGGTGAACAAATACTATGGCTACACCTTC

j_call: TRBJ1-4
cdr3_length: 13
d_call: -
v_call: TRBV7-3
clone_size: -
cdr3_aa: CASSMGPGEKLFF
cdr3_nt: TGTGCCAGCAGCATGGGACCGGGGGAAAAACTGTTTTTT

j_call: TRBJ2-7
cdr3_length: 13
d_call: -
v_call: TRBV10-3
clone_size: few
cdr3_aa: CAISAGISYEQYF
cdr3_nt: TGTGCCATCAGTGCAGGGATCTCCTACGAGCAGTACTTC

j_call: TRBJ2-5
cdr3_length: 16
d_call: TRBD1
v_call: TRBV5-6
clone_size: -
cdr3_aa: CASSWGGTGIGKTQYF
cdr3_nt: TGTGCCAGCAGCTGGGGGGGGACAGGGATAGGCAAGACCCAGTACTTC

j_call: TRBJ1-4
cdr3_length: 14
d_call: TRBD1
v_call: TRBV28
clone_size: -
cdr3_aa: CASSDRGLNEKLFF
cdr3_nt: TGTGCCAGCAGTGACAGGGGTCTTAATGAAAAACTGTTTTTT

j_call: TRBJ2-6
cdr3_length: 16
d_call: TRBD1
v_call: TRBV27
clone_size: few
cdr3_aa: CASSRDRSPGANVLTF
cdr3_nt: TGTGCCAGCAGTCGGGACAGGTCCCCTGGGGCCAACGTCCTGACTTTC

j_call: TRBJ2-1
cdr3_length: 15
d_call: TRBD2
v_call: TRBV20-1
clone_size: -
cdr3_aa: CSAQVGAGGLDEQFF
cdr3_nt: TGCAGTGCTCAGGTCGGAGCGGGGGGTCTAGATGAGCAGTTCTTC

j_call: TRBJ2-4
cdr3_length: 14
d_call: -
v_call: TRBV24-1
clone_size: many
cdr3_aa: CATSDPRGGDIQYF
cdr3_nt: TGTGCCACCAGTGACCCCCGAGGGGGGGACATTCAGTACTTC

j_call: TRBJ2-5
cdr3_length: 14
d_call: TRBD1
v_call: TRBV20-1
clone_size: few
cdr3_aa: CSACLGTGVETQYF
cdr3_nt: TGCAGTGCTTGCTTAGGGACAGGGGTAGAGACCCAGTACTTC

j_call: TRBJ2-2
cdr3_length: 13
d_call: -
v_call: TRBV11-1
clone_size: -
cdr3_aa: CASSLGGRQELFF
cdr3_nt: TGTGCCAGCAGCTTAGGGGGTCGGCAGGAGCTGTTTTTT

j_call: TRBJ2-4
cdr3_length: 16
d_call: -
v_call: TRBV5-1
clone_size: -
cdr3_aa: CASSSYPTGAKNIQYF
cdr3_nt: TGCGCCAGCAGCTCATACCCGACAGGAGCCAAAAACATTCAGTACTTC

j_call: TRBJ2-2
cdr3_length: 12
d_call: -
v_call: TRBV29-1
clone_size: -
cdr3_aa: CSVDGNTGELFF
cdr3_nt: TGCAGCGTTGACGGCAACACCGGGGAGCTGTTTTTT

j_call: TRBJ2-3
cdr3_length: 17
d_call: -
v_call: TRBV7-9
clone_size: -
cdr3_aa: CASSLRLYGGPTGTQYF
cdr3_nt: TGTGCCAGCAGCTTACGACTGTACGGGGGGCCCACAGGTACGCAGTATTTT

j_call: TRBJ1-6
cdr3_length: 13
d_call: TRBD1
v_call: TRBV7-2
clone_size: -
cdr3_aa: CARRDRVNSPLHF
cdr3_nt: TGTGCCAGAAGAGACAGGGTTAATTCACCCCTCCACTTT

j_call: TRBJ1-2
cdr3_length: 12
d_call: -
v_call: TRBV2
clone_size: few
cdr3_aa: CASNFRNYGYTF
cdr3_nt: TGTGCCAGCAATTTCAGAAACTATGGCTACACCTTC

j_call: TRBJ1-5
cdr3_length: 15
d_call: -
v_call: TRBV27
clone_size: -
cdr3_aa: CASSLSRGNNQPQHF
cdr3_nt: TGTGCCAGCAGTTTATCGAGGGGGAACAATCAGCCCCAGCATTTT

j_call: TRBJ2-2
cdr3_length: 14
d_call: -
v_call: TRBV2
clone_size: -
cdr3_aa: CASRARQNTGELFF
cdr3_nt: TGTGCCAGCAGGGCACGTCAGAACACCGGGGAGCTGTTTTTT

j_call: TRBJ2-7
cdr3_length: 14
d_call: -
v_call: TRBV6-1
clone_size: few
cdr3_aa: CASRQMGFSYEQYF
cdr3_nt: TGTGCCAGCAGGCAGATGGGGTTCTCCTACGAGCAGTACTTC

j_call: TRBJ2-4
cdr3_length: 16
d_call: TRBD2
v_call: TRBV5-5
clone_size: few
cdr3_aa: CASSLGLAGGENIQYF
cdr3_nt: TGTGCCAGCAGCCTGGGACTAGCGGGGGGCGAAAACATTCAGTACTTC

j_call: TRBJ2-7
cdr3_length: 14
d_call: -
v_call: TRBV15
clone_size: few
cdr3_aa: CATSRETSSYEQYF
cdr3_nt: TGTGCCACCAGCAGGGAGACAAGCTCCTACGAGCAGTACTTC

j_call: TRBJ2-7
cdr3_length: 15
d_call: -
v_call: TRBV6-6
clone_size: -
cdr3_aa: CASRGRDSPNYEQYF
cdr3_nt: TGTGCCAGCAGGGGTAGGGACTCGCCTAACTACGAGCAGTACTTC

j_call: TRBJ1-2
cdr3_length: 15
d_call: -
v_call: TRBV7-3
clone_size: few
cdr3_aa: CASSSTGISFRGYTF
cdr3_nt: TGTGCCAGCAGCTCCACAGGGATTTCCTTTAGGGGCTACACCTTC

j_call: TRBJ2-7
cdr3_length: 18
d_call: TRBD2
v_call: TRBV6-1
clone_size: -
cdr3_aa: CASSRLAGGPKGGYEQYF
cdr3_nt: TGTGCCAGCAGCCGACTAGCGGGAGGGCCTAAGGGCGGGTACGAGCAGTACTTC